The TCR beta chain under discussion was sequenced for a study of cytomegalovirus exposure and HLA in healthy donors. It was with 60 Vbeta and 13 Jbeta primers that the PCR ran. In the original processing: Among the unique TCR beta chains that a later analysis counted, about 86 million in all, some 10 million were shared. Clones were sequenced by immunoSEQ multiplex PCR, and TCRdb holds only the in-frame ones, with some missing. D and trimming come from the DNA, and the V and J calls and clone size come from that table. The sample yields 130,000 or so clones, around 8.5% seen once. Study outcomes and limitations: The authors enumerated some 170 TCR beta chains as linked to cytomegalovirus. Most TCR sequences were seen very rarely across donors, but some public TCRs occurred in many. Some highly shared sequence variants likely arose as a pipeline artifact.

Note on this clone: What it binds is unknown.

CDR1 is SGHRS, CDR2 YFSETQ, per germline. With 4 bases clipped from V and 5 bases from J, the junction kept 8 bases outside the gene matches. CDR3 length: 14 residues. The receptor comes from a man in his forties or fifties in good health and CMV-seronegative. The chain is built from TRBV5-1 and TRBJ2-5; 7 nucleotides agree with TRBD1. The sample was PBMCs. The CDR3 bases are TGCGCCAGCAGCATCGGACAGGTCGGGGAGACCCAGTACTTC. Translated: CASSIGQVGETQYF.